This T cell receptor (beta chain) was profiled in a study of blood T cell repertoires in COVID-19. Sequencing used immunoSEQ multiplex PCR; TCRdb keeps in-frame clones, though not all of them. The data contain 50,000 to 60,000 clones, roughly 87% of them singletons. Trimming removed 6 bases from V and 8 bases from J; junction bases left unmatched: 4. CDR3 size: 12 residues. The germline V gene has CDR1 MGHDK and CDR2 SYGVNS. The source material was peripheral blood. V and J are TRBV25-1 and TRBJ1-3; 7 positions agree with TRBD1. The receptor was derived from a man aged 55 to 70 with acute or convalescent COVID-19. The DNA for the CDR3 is TGTGCCAGCAGCCCACAGGGGTACACCATATATTTT. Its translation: CASSPQGYTIYF.